This record looks at one T cell receptor beta chain sequence and its context. Per germline, CDR1 SGHAT and CDR2 FQNNGV. Trimming removed 4 bases from V and 3 bases from J; junction bases left unmatched: 8. CDR3 length: 15 residues. The data were produced by immunoSEQ multiplex PCR, yet TCRdb's version contains in-frame clones alone and is incomplete. Seen here are 95,000 to 150,000 clones, around nine tenths observed once, and the top ten hold 2% to 3%. These data belong to a study of T cell responses to AZD1222 COVID-19 vaccine. This TCR derives from an adult in good health. Sequences were derived from peripheral blood, sampled on day 0 of AZD1222 vaccination. The gene calls are TRBV11-2 and TRBJ2-7; 8 bases match TRBD2. CDR3 coding DNA: TGTGCCAGCAGCTCCTTCCGGGAGGGCCGCTACGAGCAGTACTTC. Amino acids: CASSSFREGRYEQYF.